The next 18 T cell receptor beta chains were all read from a single sample in a study of response to subunit inactivated influenza vaccine. TCRdb ran MiXCR on the RT-PCR reads and lists one entry per CDR3 protein. The sample holds more than 600,000 distinct CDR3 sequences, roughly 18% seen once. Sequencing used PBMCs from blood, obtained approximately 5 days after vaccination. The receptors originated from a man aged 45 to 65 who received an inactivated influenza vaccine.

The chain uses TRBV4-3 and TRBJ1-2, with 7 positions matching TRBD1. CDR3 size: 13 residues. V shed 5 bases, J shed 10 bases, and the junction held 10 bases outside the gene matches. Germline CDR1 is LGHNA and CDR2 is YSLEER. In nucleotides, the CDR3 is TGCGCCAGCAGCGTAAGACAGGGTACTGACTACACCTTC. Amino acids: CASSVRQGTDYTF.

The J gene is TRBJ2-2, the V gene TRBV6-5; a possible D gene is TRBD2 (7 bases). The V and J ends lost 0 bases and 7 bases respectively, with 18 bases between them. This CDR3 spans 17 amino acids. Germline-derived CDR1 and CDR2 are MNHEY and SVGAGI. The CDR3 loop is CASSYSGGPIPVGELFF. DNA of the CDR3: TGTGCCAGCAGTTACTCGGGGGGGCCCATCCCAGTCGGGGAGCTGTTTTTT.

This clonotype was seen only a few times. The chain is built from TRBV20-1 and TRBJ2-3, with D perhaps TRBD2 (7 bases). Trimming removed 3 bases at V and 1 base at J, with 11 bases between. The V gene's germline CDR1 is DFQATT and CDR2 SNEGSKA (reference sequence). CDR3 length: 14 amino acids. The CDR3 DNA sequence: TGCAGTGCTAGCCGGGGGGCGGGCACAGATACGCAGTATTTT. It is translated as CSASRGAGTDTQYF.

The chain couples TRBV10-3 to TRBJ2-5, with TRBD1 matching 11 bases. The CDR3 loop spans 14 amino acids. Germline-derived CDR1 and CDR2 are ENHRY and SYGVKD. The ends lost 7 bases at V and 3 bases at J; junction bases unmatched: 4. CDR3 amino acids: CAINPGQGEETQYF. The CDR3 region has the DNA TGTGCCATCAATCCGGGACAGGGGGAAGAGACCCAGTACTTC.

This clonotype appeared many times. The chain uses TRBV20-1 and TRBJ2-7; TRBD2 might be the D (5 bases). Trimming removed 3 bases at V and 6 bases at J, with 15 bases between. In germline, CDR1 is DFQATT, CDR2 SNEGSKA (reference sequence). CDR3 length: 13 amino acids. DNA of the CDR3: TGCAGTGCTAGGATAAGCGAACTAGGCGAGCAGTACTTC. As protein: CSARISELGEQYF.

This clonotype appeared many times. J is TRBJ2-1 and V is TRBV20-1; 7 positions match TRBD2. With V trimmed by 3 bases and J by 1 base, 9 bases remained unmatched. Germline CDR1 DFQATT, CDR2 SNEGSKA (reference sequence). This CDR3 is 16 amino acids long. The CDR3 sequence is CSARDLLAVSYNEQFF. For the CDR3, the DNA is TGCAGTGCTAGGGATTTGCTAGCGGTATCCTACAATGAGCAGTTCTTC.

V usage is TRBV9 and J usage is TRBJ2-5; TRBD2 is a possible D gene (6 bases). The CDR3 covers 17 residues. The V gene lost 0 bases and the J gene lost 2 bases, with 17 bases spanning the gap. Germline CDR1 and CDR2: SGDLS and YYNGEE. The CDR3 DNA is TGTGCCAGCAGCGTAGCCGGGGGAGTGACCCCTCAAGAGACCCAGTACTTC. Translating it yields CASSVAGGVTPQETQYF. The full variable domain, completed using reference TRBV9 and TRBJ2-5, is DSGVTQTPKHLITATGQRVTLRCSPRSGDLSVYWYQQSLDQGLQFLIQYYNGEERAKGNILERFSAQQFPDLHSELNLSSLELGDSALYFCASSVAGGVTPQETQYFGPGTRLLVL.

A few counts support this clonotype. The rearrangement links TRBV6-5 to TRBJ1-1; 8 bases line up with TRBD1. The CDR3 is made up of 16 amino acids. Germline V gives CDR1 MNHEY, CDR2 SVGAGI. V lost 0 bases and J lost 2; bases outside the gene matches: 5. The CDR3 DNA is TGTGCCAGCAGTTACTCGGGGACAGGATTCAACACTGAAGCTTTCTTT. It codes for CASSYSGTGFNTEAFF.

This clonotype has only a few counts. The chain joins TRBV20-1 to TRBJ2-1; TRBD2 is a possible D gene (5 bases). Trimming cost V 3 bases and J 6 bases, with 18 bases left between them. The CDR3 spans 15 residues. Germline values: CDR1 DFQATT, CDR2 SNEGSKA (reference sequence). The CDR3 sequence: CSARATGRSSNEQFF. CDR3 DNA: TGCAGTGCTAGGGCTACGGGGAGAAGCAGCAATGAGCAGTTCTTC.

The rearrangement uses TRBV4-2 and TRBJ1-6; the D is unclear. In germline, CDR1 is LGHNA, CDR2 YNFKEQ. V shed 0 bases and J shed 9 bases, with 12 bases lying between them. The CDR3 length is 15 residues. This CDR3 is CASSQDGPGGSPLHF. CDR3 nucleotides: TGTGCCAGCAGCCAAGACGGGCCAGGTGGTTCACCCCTCCACTTT.

CDR3 amino acids: CAWSKWDTQYF. DNA of the CDR3: TGTGCCTGGAGTAAGTGGGATACGCAGTATTTT. The J gene is TRBJ2-3, the V gene TRBV30, with unresolved D. CDR3 length: 11 residues. V lost 2 bases, J lost 6 bases, and 6 bases lay in between. Germline V CDR1 and CDR2: GTSNPN, SVGIG (reference sequence).

This clonotype was seen just once. The chain carries TRBV12-3 or TRBV12-4 and TRBJ1-2, with 7 bases aligning to TRBD1. The CDR3 runs to 15 residues. Unmatched junction bases numbered 9, after V lost 1 base and J lost 7 bases. The DNA for the CDR3 is TGTGCCAGCAGTTTAGGCAAGGGGGCGGTTGTTGGCTACACCTTC. Translation gives CASSLGKGAVVGYTF.

This clonotype was counted ten times or more. V and J are TRBV12-3 or TRBV12-4 and TRBJ1-1; 7 nucleotides agree with TRBD1. Trimming took 6 bases from V and 2 from J; bases not matched to a gene: 3. The CDR3 has 13 amino acids. This CDR3 reads CASREGANTEAFF. In nucleotides, the CDR3 is TGTGCCAGCAGGGAGGGGGCCAACACTGAAGCTTTCTTT.

The V call is TRBV11-2, the J call TRBJ1-2; 8 nucleotides align to TRBD1. With V trimmed by 3 bases and J by 4 bases, 16 bases remained unmatched. From germline, CDR1 is SGHAT and CDR2 FQNNGV. This CDR3 has 18 amino acids. In DNA form, the CDR3 reads TGTGCCAGCAGCTTTACTCCCGGGACAGGAACCCCCGGCTATGGCTACACCTTC. This gives the protein CASSFTPGTGTPGYGYTF.

V usage is TRBV7-6 and J usage is TRBJ2-5, with unresolved D. V shed 1 base and J shed 0 bases, with 15 bases lying between them. CDR3 length: 17 amino acids. CDR1 SGHVS and CDR2 FNYEAQ come from the germline V gene. CDR3 loop: CASSLGYTLLHQETQYF. CDR3 DNA sequence: TGTGCCAGCAGCTTAGGTTACACATTACTCCACCAAGAGACCCAGTACTTC.

This rearrangement joins TRBV20-1 to TRBJ2-1; TRBD2 is a possible D gene (5 bases). V shed 0 bases and J shed 7 bases, with 13 bases lying between them. The CDR3 extends over 14 amino acids. Germline V gives CDR1 DFQATT, CDR2 SNEGSKA (reference sequence). The CDR3 sequence: CSARDFGPGNEQFF. CDR3 DNA: TGCAGTGCTAGAGATTTTGGACCGGGAAATGAGCAGTTCTTC.

This chain links TRBV19 with TRBJ2-3; D not resolved. Trimming pared 4 bases from V and 1 base from J, leaving 6 bases between. This CDR3 is built from 13 residues. The V gene's germline CDR1 is LNHDA and CDR2 SQIVND (reference sequence). CDR3 sequence reads: CASSTMGTDTQYF. The CDR3 DNA reads TGTGCCAGTAGTACCATGGGCACAGATACGCAGTATTTT.

This chain uses TRBV6-5 with TRBJ2-5, with 8 bases lining up with TRBD2. Trimming took 0 bases from V and 1 from J; bases not matched to a gene: 10. CDR3 length: 18 amino acids. Germline loops: CDR1 MNHEY, CDR2 SVGAGI. CDR3 in DNA: TGTGCCAGCAGTTACTCGGAGGTAGCGGGACCTATCCAAGAGACCCAGTACTTC. It translates to CASSYSEVAGPIQETQYF.